This T cell receptor (beta chain) was sequenced during a study of blood T cell repertoires in COVID-19. Participant reports of clinical history set cohort assignment. The repertoire was sequenced with immunoSEQ multiplex PCR; TCRdb's copy has only in-frame clones and lacks some. The table records fewer than 250,000 clones, around 90% of them present only once. The CDR3 extends over 13 amino acids. Germline V gene lookup returns CDR1 SGHTA and CDR2 FQGNSA. Trimming took off 2 bases at V and 3 bases at J, with 4 bases between the two ends. The sequencing input was PBMCs or T cells enriched from blood (not recorded which). The receptor comes from a young man who had been exposed to COVID-19. J is TRBJ2-2 and V is TRBV7-2; D gene uncertain. The CDR3: CASSLPDTGELFF. CDR3 coding DNA: TGTGCCAGCAGCTTACCAGACACCGGGGAGCTGTTTTTT.